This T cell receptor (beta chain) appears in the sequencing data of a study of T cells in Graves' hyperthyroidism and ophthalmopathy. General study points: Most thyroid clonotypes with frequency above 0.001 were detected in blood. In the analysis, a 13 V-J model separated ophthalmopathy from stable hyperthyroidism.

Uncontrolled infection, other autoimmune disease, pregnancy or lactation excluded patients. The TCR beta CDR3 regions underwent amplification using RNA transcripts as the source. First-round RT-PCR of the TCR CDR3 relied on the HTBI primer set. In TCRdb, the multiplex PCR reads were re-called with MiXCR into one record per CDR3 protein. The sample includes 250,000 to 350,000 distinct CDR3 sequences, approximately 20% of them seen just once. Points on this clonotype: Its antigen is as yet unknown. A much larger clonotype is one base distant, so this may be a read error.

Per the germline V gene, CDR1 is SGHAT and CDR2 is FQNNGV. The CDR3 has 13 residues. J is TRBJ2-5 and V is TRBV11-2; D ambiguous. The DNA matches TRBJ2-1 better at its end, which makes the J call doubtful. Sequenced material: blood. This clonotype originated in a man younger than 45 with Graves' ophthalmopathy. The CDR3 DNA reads TGTGCCAGCAGCTTCGGCGTACAAGAGACCCAGTTCTTC. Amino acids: CASSFGVQETQFF.